The 28 T cell receptor beta chains in this list originate from one sample, sequenced in a study of shared clonotypes between healthy human individuals. Cells designated naive CD8 were CD45RO-negative and were positively selected for CCR7, with terminally differentiated effector memory CD45RA+ cells excluded. Here immunoSEQ multiplex PCR was the method, and the copy in TCRdb shows in-frame clones only, minus some. The sample has 560,000 or so clones; about 95% are singletons. The sample taken for sequencing was naive CD8+ T cells sorted from blood. These receptors were obtained from a woman under 40 in good health.

This clone was recorded once. V and J are TRBV28 and TRBJ1-2; no reliable D call. Trimming left V 3 bases short and J 8 bases short, with 13 bases between. The CDR3 consists of 13 residues. Germline loops: CDR1 MDHEN, CDR2 SYDVKM. CDR3 DNA: TGTGCCAGCAGTTTCCGGACCCTCGGGGGCTACACCTTC. Translated: CASSFRTLGGYTF.

The chain joins TRBV18 to TRBJ2-7; a possible D gene is TRBD2 (5 bases). V was shortened by 3 bases and J by 5 bases, with 20 bases between the two germline ends. Germline CDR1 reads KGHSH; CDR2 reads LQKENI. The CDR3 covers 16 residues. CDR3 nucleotides: TGTGCCAGCTCACCGTCCGCGGGCGAAACAATAGACGAGCAGTACTTC. Protein: CASSPSAGETIDEQYF.

The J gene is TRBJ2-2, the V gene TRBV28; 9 nucleotides agree with TRBD2. The V gene's germline CDR1 is MDHEN and CDR2 SYDVKM. The CDR3 is 17 amino acids. V trimming: 1 base; J trimming: 0 bases; junction bases outside the gene matches: 3. The chain's CDR3 is CASSLSLAGPNTGELFF. For the CDR3, the DNA is TGTGCCAGCAGTTTATCCCTAGCGGGACCGAACACCGGGGAGCTGTTTTTT.

Here the CDR3 DNA reads TGTGCCAGCAGGGCCGGGACAGGGGGCACGCATGAGCAGTTCTTC. This codes for CASRAGTGGTHEQFF. V and J are TRBV27 and TRBJ2-1; TRBD1 aligns across 12 bases. Germline V CDR1 and CDR2: MNHEY, SMNVEV (reference sequence). V was clipped by 6 bases and J by 8 bases; unmatched bases: 8. This CDR3 is built from 15 residues.

J is TRBJ1-5 and V is TRBV6-6, with D maybe TRBD1 (5 bases). V was cut by 0 bases and J by 1 base, with 10 bases left in between. The CDR3 runs 16 residues. CDR1 is MNHNY and CDR2 is SVGAGI in the germline V gene (reference sequence). CDR3 loop: CASSYSAWGSNQPQHF. DNA of the CDR3: TGTGCCAGCAGTTACTCTGCGTGGGGGAGCAATCAGCCCCAGCATTTT.

The J gene is TRBJ1-4, the V gene TRBV5-6, with 7 bases identical to TRBD1. The germline V gene has CDR1 SGHDT and CDR2 YYEEEE. The CDR3 totals 15 residues. Germline trimming cut 4 bases from V and 5 bases from J; bases unmatched to any gene: 8. Here the CDR3 DNA reads TGTGCCAGCAGCCTTCAGATGACAGGGAATGAAAAACTGTTTTTT. As protein: CASSLQMTGNEKLFF.

This sequence joins TRBV5-4 and TRBJ2-7; TRBD2 is a possible D gene (7 bases). The V gene lost 2 bases and the J gene lost 4 bases, with 19 bases spanning the gap. Germline CDR1 and CDR2: SGHNT and YYREEE (reference sequence). CDR3 length: 16 residues. The CDR3 DNA follows: TGTGCCAGCAGCTTAAGTCTAGCGGAGAGGGGGTACGAGCAGTACTTC. Its protein product is CASSLSLAERGYEQYF.

The J gene is TRBJ2-3, the V gene TRBV6-4; 8 bases line up with TRBD2. Germline values: CDR1 MRHNA, CDR2 SNTAGT. Trimming at V came to 2 bases and at J to 0 bases, leaving 10 bases not matched to a gene. The CDR3 spans 18 residues. CDR3 in amino acids: CASSDPLAGPLSTDTQYF. As DNA, the CDR3 is TGTGCCAGCAGTGACCCGTTAGCGGGACCCTTAAGCACAGATACGCAGTATTTT.

The V call is TRBV27, the J call TRBJ2-7; D is perhaps TRBD2 (6 bases). The V end lost 6 bases, the J end lost 3 bases, and 12 bases lay between the germline ends. CDR1 is MNHEY and CDR2 is SMNVEV in the germline V gene (reference sequence). The CDR3 is made up of 13 amino acids. The CDR3 here is CASSGTYNYEQYF. The CDR3 DNA is TGTGCCAGCAGCGGGACTTACAACTACGAGCAGTACTTC.

The V gene is TRBV10-3, the J gene TRBJ2-7, with D maybe TRBD2 (5 bases). This CDR3 is 11 amino acids long. V shed 6 bases and J shed 5 bases, with 8 bases lying between them. CDR1 is ENHRY and CDR2 is SYGVKD in the germline V gene. The CDR3 reads CAISGIHEQYF. CDR3 DNA sequence: TGTGCCATCAGCGGGATTCACGAGCAGTACTTC.

The chain links TRBV28 to TRBJ2-2; a weak D match, TRBD1 (6 bases). Per the germline V gene, CDR1 is MDHEN and CDR2 is SYDVKM. The CDR3 runs to 15 residues. V was pared by 3 bases and J by 4 bases, with 12 bases between. CDR3 residues: CASSFGDNPTGELFF. The DNA of the CDR3 is TGTGCCAGCAGTTTTGGGGACAACCCCACCGGGGAGCTGTTTTTT.

The chain recombines TRBV6-5 with TRBJ1-2; the D gene is possibly TRBD1 (5 bases). The CDR3 has 14 residues. The ends were cut back, 5 bases at V and 6 bases at J, with 16 bases in the middle. The germline CDR1 and CDR2 sequences are MNHEY and SVGAGI. Here the CDR3 reads CASSPITGMNGYTF. The DNA for the CDR3 is TGTGCCAGCAGTCCAATCACAGGAATGAATGGCTACACCTTC.

The CDR3 region is CASSSDRGSNQPQHF. CDR3 coding DNA: TGTGCCAGCAGCTCAGACCGCGGTAGCAATCAGCCCCAGCATTTT. The chain has TRBV7-9 and TRBJ1-5; D uncertain. The length of the CDR3 is 15 residues. The germline gives CDR1 SEHNR, CDR2 FQNEAQ (reference sequence). V was clipped by 4 bases and J by 0 bases, with 10 bases between them.

Details on this clone: Since a much larger clone is just one base distant, this may be a read error. The chain couples TRBV4-1 to TRBJ2-5; TRBD2 agrees at 9 bases. V gave up 0 bases and J gave up 9 bases; unmatched junction bases: 8. The CDR3 loop spans 15 amino acids. The germline V gene has CDR1 MGHRA and CDR2 YSYEKL. Here the CDR3 DNA reads TGCGCCAGCAGCCAAGATAGGGCCGAGCGGGGGGCCCAGTACTTC. Its protein product is CASSQDRAERGAQYF.

The chain is built from TRBV11-2 and TRBJ2-7; 10 bases fit TRBD2. Germline CDR1 SGHAT, CDR2 FQNNGV. The junction had 2 bases not matched to a gene; V was cut back by 0 bases and J by 0 bases. The CDR3 is 16 amino acids. CDR3 in amino acids: CASSLELAGTSYEQYF. The CDR3 DNA follows: TGTGCCAGCAGCTTAGAACTAGCGGGGACCTCCTACGAGCAGTACTTC.

The chain recombines TRBV28 with TRBJ2-7; no clear D. V was cut by 4 bases and J by 2 bases, with 9 bases left in between. The CDR3 covers 13 residues. Germline loops: CDR1 MDHEN, CDR2 SYDVKM. The CDR3 DNA is TGTGCCAGCAGTTCACAGTATCCCTACGAGCAGTACTTC. It translates to CASSSQYPYEQYF.

The genes are TRBV11-2 and TRBJ2-1; D is unresolved. CDR1 and CDR2 from the germline V gene are SGHAT and FQNNGV. V was pared by 5 bases and J by 0 bases, with 11 bases between. There are 15 residues in the CDR3. The CDR3 loop reads CASSLESRSYNEQFF. The CDR3 DNA reads TGTGCCAGCAGCCTGGAGAGCCGCTCCTACAATGAGCAGTTCTTC.

In this sample, this clone turned up once. The V and J genes are TRBV7-9 and TRBJ2-5; perhaps TRBD1 as D (6 bases). The J call may be mistaken, given a closer DNA end match to TRBJ2-7. The CDR3 loop spans 13 amino acids. The germline V gene encodes CDR1 SEHNR and CDR2 FQNEAQ (reference sequence). CDR3 nucleotide sequence: TGTGCCAGCAGAATGGGACAATACTACGAGCAGTACTTC. Encoded protein: CASRMGQYYEQYF.

The chain couples TRBV4-1 to TRBJ2-7; the D gene is possibly TRBD1 (6 bases). The germline V gene has CDR1 MGHRA and CDR2 YSYEKL. Trimming removed 3 bases from V and 1 base from J, with 13 bases in between. CDR3 length: 15 amino acids. CDR3 protein: CASSHAAQGSYEQYF. The CDR3 DNA is TGCGCCAGCAGCCACGCGGCACAGGGATCCTACGAGCAGTACTTC.

CDR3 DNA sequence: TGTGCCAGCAGCTTAGTTCCTGGGCAGGGGGTCGACGAGCAGTACTTC. Encoded protein: CASSLVPGQGVDEQYF. The chain employs TRBV7-9 and TRBJ2-7; 7 bases line up with TRBD1. CDR1 SEHNR and CDR2 FQNEAQ come from the germline V gene (reference sequence). V was pared by 1 base and J by 5 bases, with 11 bases of the junction left unmatched. This CDR3 is built from 16 residues.

CDR3 amino acids: CASSSVTGGGTDTQYF. Written as DNA, the CDR3 is TGTGCCAGCAGCTCGGTAACAGGGGGAGGCACAGATACGCAGTATTTT. The chain couples TRBV13 to TRBJ2-3; the match to TRBD1 covers 8 bases. The V and J ends lost 4 bases and 1 base, in that order; junction bases with no gene match: 7. CDR3 size: 16 residues. Germline V gene lookup returns CDR1 PRHDT and CDR2 FYEKMQ (reference sequence).

CDR3 in amino acids: CASSLSPGFQPQHF. CDR3 DNA sequence: TGTGCCAGCAGTTTATCCCCAGGGTTCCAGCCCCAGCATTTT. The V gene is TRBV27, the J gene TRBJ1-5, with a possible D match to TRBD1 (5 bases). V shed 0 bases and J shed 7 bases, with 10 bases lying between them. In germline, CDR1 is MNHEY, CDR2 SMNVEV (reference sequence). The CDR3 is 14 amino acids.

This clone has only one observation. The chain has TRBV19 and TRBJ2-4; D uncertain. CDR3 length: 14 amino acids. V lost 3 bases, J lost 4 bases, and 10 bases lay in between. The germline V gene has CDR1 LNHDA and CDR2 SQIVND (reference sequence). CDR3 sequence (DNA): TGTGCCAGTAGTATTCTGGTGTCTAAAAACATTCAGTACTTC. It specifies CASSILVSKNIQYF.

This clone has just one count. The chain combines TRBV2 with TRBJ1-5; D not certain. This CDR3 is built from 13 residues. Germline V gene lookup returns CDR1 SNHLY and CDR2 FYNNEI. Trimming removed 8 bases from V and 2 bases from J, with 10 bases in between. The CDR3 bases are TGTGCCAGCCTGGTTTCGGGCAATCAGCCCCAGCATTTT. This sequence encodes CASLVSGNQPQHF.

The chain links TRBV6-5 to TRBJ2-7; 10 positions agree with TRBD2. The CDR3 extends over 14 amino acids. Unmatched junction bases numbered 3, after V lost 4 bases and J lost 3 bases. Per the germline V gene, CDR1 is MNHEY and CDR2 is SVGAGI. CDR3 region: CASSWTSGHYEQYF. The CDR3 DNA reads TGTGCCAGCAGTTGGACTAGCGGACACTACGAGCAGTACTTC.

The genes are TRBV28 and TRBJ2-1; possible D gene TRBD2, 6 bases. This CDR3 spans 16 amino acids. CDR1 and CDR2 from the germline V gene are MDHEN and SYDVKM. The V end lost 6 bases, the J end lost 8 bases, and 23 bases lay between the germline ends. The CDR3 DNA reads TGTGCCAGCAGCCCCCGCGGGAATCTTATACGCTATGAGCAGTTCTTC. It translates to CASSPRGNLIRYEQFF.

For the CDR3, the DNA is TGCGCCAGCAGCCAAGGGACAGGGGGCAGCATCGGGAACACTGAAGCTTTCTTT. Translated: CASSQGTGGSIGNTEAFF. The rearrangement joins TRBV4-1 to TRBJ1-1; 11 nucleotides match TRBD1. CDR1 is MGHRA, CDR2 YSYEKL, per germline. The CDR3 contains 18 residues. V shed 1 base, J shed 1 base, and the junction held 8 bases outside the gene matches.

The rearrangement joins TRBV9 to TRBJ2-5; TRBD1 matches 7 bases. Germline loops: CDR1 SGDLS, CDR2 YYNGEE. Trimming cost V 3 bases and J 5 bases; bases outside gene matches: 7. This CDR3 has 14 residues. The CDR3 nucleotides are TGTGCCAGCAGCGCTCGACAGGGTCAGGAGACCCAGTACTTC. As protein: CASSARQGQETQYF.